This passage covers 20 T cell receptor beta chains from one sample sequenced in a study of OX40 agonist ivuxolimab in advanced cancers. Assay: immunoSEQ multiplex PCR; the TCRdb copy retains only in-frame clones and omits some. The table includes about 53,000 clones, about 85% detected once. This material consisted of CD4+ or CD8+ T cells sorted from blood, taken in a trial of the OX40 agonist ivuxolimab. Receptor source: an adult with an advanced solid tumor such as melanoma, head and neck, liver or kidney cancer.

The chain links TRBV4-2 to TRBJ2-5, with D tentatively TRBD1 (7 bases). CDR3 size: 17 residues. Trimming pared 1 base from V and 0 bases from J, leaving 15 bases between. Germline V gene sequence: CDR1 LGHNA, CDR2 YNFKEQ. CDR3 bases: TGTGCCAGCAGCCAAGCGCGCGGGACAGAGTACCAAGAGACCCAGTACTTC. Translated, it gives CASSQARGTEYQETQYF.

This rearrangement joins TRBV19 to TRBJ2-5, with unresolved D. CDR3 length: 15 amino acids. Germline lookup yields CDR1 LNHDA and CDR2 SQIVND (reference sequence). V was cut by 2 bases and J by 6 bases, with 16 bases left in between. The CDR3 DNA follows: TGTGCCAGTAGTATAACCGGCTCCCTGCTGCAGACCCAGTACTTC. It is translated as CASSITGSLLQTQYF.

The chain joins TRBV7-9 to TRBJ2-7, with no clear D. The CDR3 sequence is 14 residues long. The V end was cut by 5 bases, the J end by 2 bases, with 13 bases between. Germline V gene lookup returns CDR1 SEHNR and CDR2 FQNEAQ (reference sequence). The CDR3 nucleotides read TGTGCCAGCAGCCCACCGGGCCCCCCCTACGAGCAGTACTTC. It yields the protein CASSPPGPPYEQYF.

Notes on this clone: A junction boundary mismatches the germline segment, possibly from a read error. This chain joins TRBV9 and TRBJ1-2, with D uncertain. The CDR3 length is 13 residues. Per germline, CDR1 SGDLS and CDR2 YYNGEE. The DNA of the CDR3 is TGTGCCGGCAGCCCTCTTGGAGGGTATGGCTACACCTTC. It codes for CAGSPLGGYGYTF.

The J gene is TRBJ1-1, the V gene TRBV9; TRBD1 aligns across 8 bases. The CDR3 spans 17 residues. V was pared by 0 bases and J by 0 bases, with 7 bases of the junction left unmatched. Per the germline V gene, CDR1 is SGDLS and CDR2 is YYNGEE. CDR3 protein: CASSVGGTGIMNTEAFF. The CDR3 nucleotides are TGTGCCAGCAGCGTAGGGGGGACAGGTATCATGAACACTGAAGCTTTCTTT.

V is TRBV11-1 and J is TRBJ2-2; 7 bases agree with TRBD2. The CDR3 has 16 residues. Trimming cost V 2 bases and J 2 bases; bases outside gene matches: 5. CDR1 is SGHAT and CDR2 is FQDESV in the germline V gene (reference sequence). CDR3 nucleotide sequence: TGTGCCAGCAGCTTAAATCCTAGCGGAAACACCGGGGAGCTGTTTTTT. The encoded protein is CASSLNPSGNTGELFF.

This chain uses TRBV28 with TRBJ1-3; D uncertain. Germline CDR1 reads MDHEN; CDR2 reads SYDVKM. Trimming removed 3 bases from V and 2 bases from J, with 14 bases in between. CDR3 length: 16 residues. CDR3 coding DNA: TGTGCCAGCAGTTTCCTTGGTGAGAGGCCTGGAAACACCATATATTTT. Its protein is CASSFLGERPGNTIYF. The variable domain in full, with the rest retrieved from reference TRBV28 and TRBJ1-3, is DVKVTQSSRYLVKRTGEKVFLECVQDMDHENMFWYRQDPGLGLRLIYFSYDVKMKEKGDIPEGYSVSREKKERFSLILESASTNQTSMYLCASSFLGERPGNTIYFGEGSWLTVV.

This clone was counted a few times. The rearrangement uses TRBV19 and TRBJ1-2, with D perhaps TRBD1 (5 bases). The CDR3 has 14 amino acids. V gave up 5 bases and J gave up 8 bases, with 18 bases separating them. Germline V lookup: CDR1 LNHDA, CDR2 SQIVND (reference sequence). The CDR3 DNA is TGTGCCAGTAGTCCTACTACAGGTGCCGAGGGCTACACCTTC. Its protein is CASSPTTGAEGYTF.

The chain is built from TRBV5-4 and TRBJ2-3; D possibly corresponds to TRBD2 (6 bases). Germline loops: CDR1 SGHNT, CDR2 YYREEE (reference sequence). This CDR3 is built from 16 residues. The V gene lost 4 bases and the J gene lost 1 base, with 16 bases spanning the gap. The CDR3, as DNA: TGTGCCAGCAGCAAAGGCTGGGGGGTAGGCACAGATACGCAGTATTTT. It yields the protein CASSKGWGVGTDTQYF.

J is TRBJ1-1 and V is TRBV27, with 7 bases that match TRBD1. Per the germline V gene, CDR1 is MNHEY and CDR2 is SMNVEV (reference sequence). Trimming removed 5 bases from V and 3 bases from J; junction bases left unmatched: 9. The CDR3 loop spans 15 amino acids. The CDR3 region is CASSTQGSGYTEAFF. The CDR3 coding sequence is TGTGCCAGCAGTACACAGGGGTCGGGGTACACTGAAGCTTTCTTT.

This CDR3 reads CAWSSGTGGNEQFF. The CDR3 DNA sequence: TGTGCCTGGAGCAGCGGGACAGGGGGGAATGAGCAGTTCTTC. The chain employs TRBV30 and TRBJ2-1; 11 bases are a match to TRBD1. CDR3 length: 14 residues. Germline CDR1 reads GTSNPN; CDR2 reads SVGIG (reference sequence). The V segment lost 3 bases and the J segment 7 bases; nucleotides outside the gene matches: 5.

The sample holds a few counts of this clone. The chain recombines TRBV7-9 with TRBJ2-5, with TRBD2 matching 7 bases. The length of the CDR3 is 16 residues. Germline CDR1 SEHNR, CDR2 FQNEAQ (reference sequence). V trimming: 0 bases; J trimming: 5 bases; junction bases outside the gene matches: 9. This chain's CDR3 is CASSLARGSVAETQYF. Written as DNA, the CDR3 is TGTGCCAGCAGCTTAGCGCGGGGGTCGGTTGCGGAGACCCAGTACTTC.

The chain carries TRBV5-1 and TRBJ2-1; D is unclear. Trimming left V 5 bases short and J 9 bases short, with 9 bases between. Germline V gives CDR1 SGHRS, CDR2 YFSETQ. This CDR3 comprises 11 residues. The CDR3 nucleotides read TGCGCCAGCAGGGAGTGGGGTGAGCAGTTCTTC. Translation: CASREWGEQFF. The full variable domain, its missing parts supplied by reference TRBV5-1 and TRBJ2-1, is KAGVTQTPRYLIKTRGQQVTLSCSPISGHRSVSWYQQTPGQGLQFLFEYFSETQRNKGNFPGRFSGRQFSNSRSEMNVSTLELGDSALYLCASREWGEQFFGPGTRLTVL.

The chain recombines TRBV5-4 with TRBJ1-1, with D possibly being TRBD1 (5 bases). The CDR3 totals 14 residues. Germline V lookup: CDR1 SGHNT, CDR2 YYREEE (reference sequence). Trimming pared 2 bases from V and 5 bases from J, leaving 13 bases between. CDR3 nucleotides: TGTGCCAGCAGCTTTGTCGGCGGGGGGACTGAAGCTTTCTTT. It yields the protein CASSFVGGGTEAFF.

The V and J genes are TRBV6-6 and TRBJ1-1; 8 positions match TRBD1. Germline trimming cut 5 bases from V and 7 bases from J; bases unmatched to any gene: 3. The germline V gene encodes CDR1 MNHNY and CDR2 SVGAGI (reference sequence). CDR3 length equals 12 residues. CDR3: CASSQTGDEAFF. The CDR3, as DNA: TGTGCCAGCAGTCAGACAGGGGATGAAGCTTTCTTT.

The rearrangement uses TRBV11-2 and TRBJ1-1; 7 bases match TRBD1. This CDR3 has 15 amino acids. Germline V gene sequence: CDR1 SGHAT, CDR2 FQNNGV. The V and J ends lost 5 bases and 3 bases, in that order; junction bases with no gene match: 9. The CDR3 reads CASSPGRGLHTEAFF. In DNA form, the CDR3 reads TGTGCCAGCAGCCCCGGGAGGGGGCTGCACACTGAAGCTTTCTTT.

This rearrangement joins TRBV29-1 to TRBJ1-2; D possibly corresponds to TRBD1 (5 bases). The germline V gene has CDR1 SQVTM and CDR2 ANQGSEA. Trimming removed 7 bases at V and 2 bases at J, with 14 bases between. The CDR3 is made up of 13 amino acids. The CDR3 is CSAGGAGNYGYTF. Here the CDR3 DNA reads TGCAGCGCCGGCGGGGCGGGGAACTATGGCTACACCTTC.

The chain carries TRBV7-9 and TRBJ2-3; D not resolved. V was cut by 5 bases and J by 0 bases, with 9 bases left in between. Germline V gene sequence: CDR1 SEHNR, CDR2 FQNEAQ (reference sequence). This CDR3 is 14 amino acids long. The DNA for the CDR3 is TGTGCCAGCAGCGTGATCCCTAGCACAGATACGCAGTATTTT. Translated, it gives CASSVIPSTDTQYF.

Remarks on this clone: Other DNA sequences in this specimen translate into the identical CDR3. The CDR3 spells CASSLAVTSGQETQYF. CDR3 DNA: TGCGCCAGCAGCTTGGCGGTGACTAGCGGCCAAGAGACCCAGTACTTC. The chain is built from TRBV5-1 and TRBJ2-5; TRBD2 agrees at 9 bases. V lost 0 bases and J lost 1; bases outside the gene matches: 4. The V gene's germline CDR1 is SGHRS and CDR2 YFSETQ. There are 16 residues in the CDR3.

The CDR3 bases are TGTGCCAGCAGGTCAACTCCAACCTCCTACAATGAGCAGTTCTTC. Translation gives CASRSTPTSYNEQFF. The chain employs TRBV5-8 and TRBJ2-1; the D is unclear. From germline, CDR1 is SGHTS and CDR2 YDEGEE. The CDR3 is made up of 15 amino acids. With 5 bases removed from V and 0 bases from J, the gap between germline ends came to 12 bases.